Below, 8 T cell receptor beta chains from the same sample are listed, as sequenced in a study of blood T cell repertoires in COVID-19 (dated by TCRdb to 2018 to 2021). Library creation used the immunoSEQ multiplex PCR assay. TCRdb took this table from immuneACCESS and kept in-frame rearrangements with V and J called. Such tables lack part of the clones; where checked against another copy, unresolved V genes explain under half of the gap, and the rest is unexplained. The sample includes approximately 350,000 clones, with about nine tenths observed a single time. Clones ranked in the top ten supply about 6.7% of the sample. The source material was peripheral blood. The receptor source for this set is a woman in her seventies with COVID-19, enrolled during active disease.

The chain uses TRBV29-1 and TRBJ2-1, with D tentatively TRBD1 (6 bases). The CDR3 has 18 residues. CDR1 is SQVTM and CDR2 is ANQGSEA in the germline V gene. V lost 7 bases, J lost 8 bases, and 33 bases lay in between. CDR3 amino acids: CSAGRNRETGLRVDEQFF. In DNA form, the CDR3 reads TGCAGCGCTGGAAGGAACCGAGAAACAGGGTTGAGAGTCGATGAGCAGTTCTTC.

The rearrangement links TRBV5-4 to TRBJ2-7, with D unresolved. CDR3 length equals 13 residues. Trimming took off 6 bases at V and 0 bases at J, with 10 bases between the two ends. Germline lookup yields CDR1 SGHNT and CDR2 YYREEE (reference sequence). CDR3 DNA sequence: TGTGCCAGCACCTCCCCGTCCTCCTACGAGCAGTACTTC. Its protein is CASTSPSSYEQYF. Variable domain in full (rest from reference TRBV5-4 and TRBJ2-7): ETGVTQSPTHLIKTRGQQVTLRCSSQSGHNTVSWYQQALGQGPQFIFQYYREEENGRGNFPPRFSGLQFPNYSSELNVNALELDDSALYLCASTSPSSYEQYFGPGTRLTVT.

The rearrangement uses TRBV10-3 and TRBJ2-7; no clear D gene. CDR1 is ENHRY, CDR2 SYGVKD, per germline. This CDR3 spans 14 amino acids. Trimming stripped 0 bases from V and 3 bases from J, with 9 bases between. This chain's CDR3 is CAISESVSSYEQYF. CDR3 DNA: TGTGCCATCAGTGAGTCGGTCTCGAGCTACGAGCAGTACTTC.

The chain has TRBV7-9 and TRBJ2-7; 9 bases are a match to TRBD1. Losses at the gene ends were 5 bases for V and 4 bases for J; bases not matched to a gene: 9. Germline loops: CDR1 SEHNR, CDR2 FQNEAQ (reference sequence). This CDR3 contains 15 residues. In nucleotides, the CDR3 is TGTGCCAGCAGCGACCCCGGGACAGGGAGTTACGAGCAGTACTTC. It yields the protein CASSDPGTGSYEQYF.

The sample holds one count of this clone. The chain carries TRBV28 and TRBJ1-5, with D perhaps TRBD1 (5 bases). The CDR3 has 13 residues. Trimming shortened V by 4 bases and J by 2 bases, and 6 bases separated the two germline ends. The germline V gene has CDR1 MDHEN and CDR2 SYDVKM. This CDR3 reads CASSSGRNQPQHF. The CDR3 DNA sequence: TGTGCCAGCAGTTCAGGGCGCAATCAGCCCCAGCATTTT.

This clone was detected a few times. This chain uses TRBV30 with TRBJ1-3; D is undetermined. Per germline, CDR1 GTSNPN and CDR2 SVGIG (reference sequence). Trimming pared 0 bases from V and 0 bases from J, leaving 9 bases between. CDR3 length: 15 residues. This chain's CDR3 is CAWSVRGFSGNTIYF. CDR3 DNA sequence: TGTGCCTGGAGTGTACGAGGCTTCTCTGGAAACACCATATATTTT.

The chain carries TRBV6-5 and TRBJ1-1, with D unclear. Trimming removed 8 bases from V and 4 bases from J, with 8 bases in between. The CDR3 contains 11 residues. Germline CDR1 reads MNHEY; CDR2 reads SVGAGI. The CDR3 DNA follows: TGTGCCAGCCGGGGTTTCACTGAAGCTTTCTTT. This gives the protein CASRGFTEAFF.

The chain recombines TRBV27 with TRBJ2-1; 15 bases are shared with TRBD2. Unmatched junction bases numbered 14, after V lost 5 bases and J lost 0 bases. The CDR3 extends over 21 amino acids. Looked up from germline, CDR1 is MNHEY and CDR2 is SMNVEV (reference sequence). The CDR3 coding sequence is TGTGCCAGCAGTCCCCTCGGACTAGCGGGGGGGGAAACTAGCTCCTACAATGAGCAGTTCTTC. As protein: CASSPLGLAGGETSSYNEQFF.